A single sample is the source of the 26 T cell receptor beta chains below, sequenced in a study of blood T cell repertoires in COVID-19. Profiling relied on immunoSEQ multiplex PCR, and the TCRdb table lists in-frame clones only, not all of them. The table lists 300,000 to 400,000 clones, around 87% of them singletons, with 7.8% in the top ten. The sample was peripheral blood. The origin of the receptors is a woman aged 45-59 years who had recovered from COVID-19.

This chain uses TRBV30 with TRBJ2-7; D possibly corresponds to TRBD2 (6 bases). The CDR3 extends over 12 amino acids. In germline, CDR1 is GTSNPN, CDR2 SVGIG (reference sequence). Trimming took 2 bases from V and 5 from J, leaving 10 bases between them. The CDR3: CAWSQGLHEQYF. The CDR3 coding sequence is TGTGCCTGGAGTCAGGGACTGCACGAGCAGTACTTC.

This chain links TRBV5-4 with TRBJ2-3; 7 bases map to TRBD2. V trimming: 4 bases; J trimming: 5 bases; junction bases outside the gene matches: 4. The CDR3 runs to 13 residues. Germline CDR1 is SGHNT and CDR2 is YYREEE (reference sequence). CDR3 protein: CASSLGRGDTQYF. As DNA, the CDR3 is TGTGCCAGCAGCCTTGGGAGGGGAGATACGCAGTATTTT.

This chain links TRBV18 with TRBJ2-7, with 10 bases that match TRBD2. V lost 5 bases to trimming and J lost 5 bases; unmatched junction nucleotides: 6. The CDR3 contains 14 residues. CDR1 and CDR2 from the germline V gene are KGHSH and LQKENI. This CDR3 is CASSATSGNHEQYF. CDR3 coding DNA: TGTGCCAGCTCAGCAACTAGCGGGAATCACGAGCAGTACTTC.

V and J are TRBV18 and TRBJ1-1, with D unclear. Looked up from germline, CDR1 is KGHSH and CDR2 is LQKENI. The CDR3 loop spans 13 amino acids. The ends were cut back, 4 bases at V and 0 bases at J, with 6 bases in the middle. The CDR3, as DNA: TGTGCCAGCTCACGGGGAGTGAACACTGAAGCTTTCTTT. Encoded protein: CASSRGVNTEAFF.

This clone was counted only a few times. This sequence joins TRBV2 and TRBJ2-1; D may be TRBD1 (6 bases). Trimming shortened V by 2 bases and J by 8 bases, and 16 bases separated the two germline ends. The CDR3 totals 15 residues. Germline V gives CDR1 SNHLY, CDR2 FYNNEI. CDR3 bases: TGTGCCAGCAGTGAATTGGTACAGGGTCTCGATGAGCAGTTCTTC. This sequence encodes CASSELVQGLDEQFF.

The genes are TRBV4-2 and TRBJ1-2, with 12 bases matching TRBD1. Per germline, CDR1 LGHNA and CDR2 YNFKEQ. J was trimmed by 4 bases and V by 5 bases; bases with no gene match: 11. The CDR3 loop spans 17 amino acids. The DNA of the CDR3 is TGTGCCAGCAGCGAAAGTTACGGGACAGGGGGCCCCTATGGCTACACCTTC. Translation gives CASSESYGTGGPYGYTF.

The chain uses TRBV19 and TRBJ1-5, with 7 nucleotides matching TRBD1. The CDR3 is made up of 16 amino acids. CDR1 and CDR2 (germline): LNHDA, SQIVND (reference sequence). The V segment lost 3 bases and the J segment 3 bases; nucleotides outside the gene matches: 8. Written as DNA, the CDR3 is TGTGCCAGTAGTATGACGAGGGGGCACGTCAATCAGCCCCAGCATTTT. This sequence encodes CASSMTRGHVNQPQHF.

The chain couples TRBV7-2 to TRBJ1-1; D might be TRBD1 (5 bases). This CDR3 contains 13 residues. CDR1 SGHTA and CDR2 FQGNSA come from the germline V gene. The V end was cut by 4 bases, the J end by 5 bases, with 11 bases between. The CDR3: CASSWGPSTEAFF. The DNA of the CDR3 is TGTGCCAGCAGCTGGGGCCCTTCGACTGAAGCTTTCTTT.

The V gene is TRBV4-2, the J gene TRBJ2-1; tentative D call: TRBD1 (5 bases). Per the germline V gene, CDR1 is LGHNA and CDR2 is YNFKEQ. CDR3 length equals 14 residues. Trimming cost V 0 bases and J 8 bases, with 11 bases left between them. The CDR3 loop reads CASSQDRGIDEQFF. In nucleotides, the CDR3 is TGTGCCAGCAGCCAAGATAGGGGTATCGATGAGCAGTTCTTC.

This clone turned up a few times. V usage is TRBV21-1 and J usage is TRBJ1-3; TRBD1, the table's D call, was not compared with the DNA. TRBV21-1 is a pseudogene locus. This CDR3 spans 15 amino acids. CDR3 coding DNA: TGTGCCAGCAGCAAAGTCACAGGGGAAGGAAACACCATATATTTT. It encodes CASSKVTGEGNTIYF.

The genes are TRBV11-2 and TRBJ2-1; no clear D gene. The CDR3 extends over 16 amino acids. CDR1 is SGHAT and CDR2 is FQNNGV in the germline V gene. Trimming left V 1 base short and J 2 bases short, with 12 bases between. The CDR3 loop is CASSLAFRYTYNEQFF. CDR3 bases: TGTGCCAGCAGCTTAGCGTTCAGGTACACCTACAATGAGCAGTTCTTC.

This chain joins TRBV4-3 and TRBJ2-7, with D unresolved. V was cut by 1 base and J by 1 base, with 8 bases left in between. There are 14 residues in the CDR3. The germline V gene encodes CDR1 LGHNA and CDR2 YSLEER. The CDR3 coding sequence is TGCGCCAGCAGCCAAGCCCTCGGGTCCTACGAGCAGTACTTC. Protein sequence: CASSQALGSYEQYF.

This clone occurred once. The genes are TRBV7-2 and TRBJ2-7, with TRBD2 as a possible D gene (5 bases). Deletions cut 5 bases from V and 4 bases from J, with 15 bases between. CDR1 SGHTA and CDR2 FQGNSA come from the germline V gene. This CDR3 contains 14 residues. The chain's CDR3 is CASSTRLGDYEQYF. The CDR3 nucleotides read TGTGCCAGCAGCACACGTTTGGGAGATTACGAGCAGTACTTC.

The CDR3 protein is CASSYPRGQAITAKNIQYF. As DNA, the CDR3 is TGTGCCAGCAGTTACCCTCGGGGACAGGCGATCACAGCCAAAAACATTCAGTACTTC. V and J are TRBV6-2 or TRBV6-3 and TRBJ2-4; 8 positions match TRBD1. Per the germline V gene, CDR1 is MNHEY and CDR2 is SVGEGT. Germline trimming cut 2 bases from V and 0 bases from J; bases unmatched to any gene: 12. This CDR3 region has 19 residues.

The chain links TRBV28 to TRBJ2-7, with TRBD1 matching 7 bases. V gave up 4 bases and J gave up 1 base; unmatched junction bases: 10. The CDR3 contains 16 residues. The germline gives CDR1 MDHEN, CDR2 SYDVKM. Here the CDR3 reads CASSWPQGDSSYEQYF. Here the CDR3 DNA reads TGTGCCAGCAGTTGGCCTCAGGGGGATTCGTCCTACGAGCAGTACTTC.

V is TRBV28 and J is TRBJ2-5; D is unresolved. V was cut by 7 bases and J by 2 bases, with 8 bases left in between. Germline V gives CDR1 MDHEN, CDR2 SYDVKM. The length of the CDR3 is 12 residues. CDR3 loop: CASIGSQETQYF. The CDR3, as DNA: TGTGCCAGCATTGGCAGTCAAGAGACCCAGTACTTC.

The rearrangement uses TRBV5-4 and TRBJ1-4, with a possible D match to TRBD1 (6 bases). The CDR3 totals 14 residues. Germline CDR1 and CDR2: SGHNT and YYREEE (reference sequence). V lost 3 bases and J lost 2, with 8 bases in between. CDR3 region: CASSSTGTNEKLFF. The CDR3 DNA reads TGTGCCAGCAGCTCCACAGGGACTAATGAAAAACTGTTTTTT.

This chain uses TRBV18 with TRBJ1-5, with D hard to call. Trimming removed 2 bases from V and 2 bases from J, with 13 bases in between. CDR3 length equals 16 residues. Germline loops: CDR1 KGHSH, CDR2 LQKENI. CDR3 sequence reads: CASSPIGPQGNQPQHF. The CDR3 nucleotides are TGTGCCAGCTCACCAATAGGCCCTCAGGGCAATCAGCCCCAGCATTTT.

The rearrangement uses TRBV11-2 and TRBJ1-2; D possibly corresponds to TRBD1 (5 bases). CDR3 length: 13 residues. Looked up from germline, CDR1 is SGHAT and CDR2 is FQNNGV. The V end was cut by 5 bases, the J end by 4 bases, with 11 bases between. The CDR3 sequence: CASSRRQIYGYTF. The CDR3 DNA reads as TGTGCCAGCAGCCGGAGACAGATCTATGGCTACACCTTC. The full variable domain, rest sourced from reference TRBV11-2 and TRBJ1-2, is EAGVAQSPRYKIIEKRQSVAFWCNPISGHATLYWYQQILGQGPKLLIQFQNNGVVDDSQLPKDRFSAERLKGVDSTLKIQPAKLEDSAVYLCASSRRQIYGYTFGSGTRLTVV.

This chain connects TRBV10-3 to TRBJ2-5, with 7 bases that match TRBD2. This CDR3 is 14 amino acids long. Per germline, CDR1 ENHRY and CDR2 SYGVKD. V shed 8 bases and J 1 base; nucleotides not matched to a gene: 7. The CDR3 loop is CAIRPSGAQETQYF. The CDR3, as DNA: TGTGCCATCCGGCCTAGCGGAGCCCAAGAGACCCAGTACTTC.

V usage is TRBV5-6 and J usage is TRBJ2-1; TRBD2 matches at 11 bases. This CDR3 comprises 18 residues. Trimming at V came to 4 bases and at J to 1 base, leaving 10 bases not matched to a gene. The germline V gene encodes CDR1 SGHDT and CDR2 YYEEEE. The CDR3 reads CASSMLASGRSSYNEQFF. CDR3 in DNA: TGTGCCAGCAGCATGTTAGCTAGCGGGAGGTCATCCTACAATGAGCAGTTCTTC. Looking up the rest from reference TRBV5-6 and TRBJ2-1 gives the full variable domain: DAGVTQSPTHLIKTRGQQVTLRCSPKSGHDTVSWYQQALGQGPQFIFQYYEEEERQRGNFPDRFSGHQFPNYSSELNVNALLLGDSALYLCASSMLASGRSSYNEQFFGPGTRLTVL.

This clone occurred a few times. The rearrangement joins TRBV3-1 (or the pseudogene TRBV3-2) to TRBJ1-2, with unresolved D. The CDR3 is made up of 10 amino acids. CDR1 and CDR2 from the germline V gene are LGHDT and YNNKEL (reference sequence). For the CDR3, the DNA is TGTGCGACCAGAGCGGCTGGCTACACCTTC. Its translation is CATRAAGYTF.

V and J are TRBV6-6 and TRBJ1-2; TRBD1 agrees at 7 bases. The CDR3 extends over 16 amino acids. From germline, CDR1 is MNHNY and CDR2 SVGAGI (reference sequence). J was trimmed by 3 bases and V by 6 bases; bases with no gene match: 13. The CDR3 spells CASSHGIAGGYYGYTF. Here the CDR3 DNA reads TGTGCCAGCAGCCACGGGATTGCAGGGGGTTACTATGGCTACACCTTC.

The CDR3 DNA sequence: TGCGCCAGCACGGGACTAGCCCACGAGCAGTACTTC. It is translated as CASTGLAHEQYF. V is TRBV10-2 and J is TRBJ2-7, with 9 nucleotides matching TRBD2. Losses at the gene ends were 7 bases for V and 5 bases for J; bases not matched to a gene: 3. Looked up from germline, CDR1 is WSHSY and CDR2 is SAAADI. The CDR3 extends over 12 amino acids.

V and J are TRBV28 and TRBJ2-2; tentatively, D is TRBD1 (5 bases). Trimming removed 8 bases at V and 4 bases at J, with 14 bases between. CDR1 and CDR2 (germline): MDHEN, SYDVKM. CDR3 size: 14 residues. In nucleotides, the CDR3 is TGTGCCAGCCAAATAAGGGGCGGCACCGGGGAGCTGTTTTTT. Its protein is CASQIRGGTGELFF.

The chain recombines TRBV3-1 (or the pseudogene TRBV3-2) with TRBJ1-1, with unresolved D. The V and J ends lost 6 bases and 5 bases respectively, with 16 bases between them. Per the germline V gene, CDR1 is LGHDT and CDR2 is YNNKEL (reference sequence). This CDR3 contains 14 residues. The CDR3 spells CASSPSLLETEAFF. CDR3 DNA: TGTGCCAGCAGTCCGAGTCTCCTAGAGACTGAAGCTTTCTTT.